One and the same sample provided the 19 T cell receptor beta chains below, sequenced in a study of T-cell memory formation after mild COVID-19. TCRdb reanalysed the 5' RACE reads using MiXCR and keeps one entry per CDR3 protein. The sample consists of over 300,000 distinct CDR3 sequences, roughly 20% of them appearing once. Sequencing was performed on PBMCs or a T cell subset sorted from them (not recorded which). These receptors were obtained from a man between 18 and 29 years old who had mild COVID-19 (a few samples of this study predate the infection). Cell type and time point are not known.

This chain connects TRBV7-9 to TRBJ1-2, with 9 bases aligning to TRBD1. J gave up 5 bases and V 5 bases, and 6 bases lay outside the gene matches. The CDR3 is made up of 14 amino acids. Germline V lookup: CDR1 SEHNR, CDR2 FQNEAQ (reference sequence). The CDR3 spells CASSPGDRAYGYTF. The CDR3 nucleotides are TGTGCCAGCAGCCCAGGGGACAGGGCTTATGGCTACACCTTC.

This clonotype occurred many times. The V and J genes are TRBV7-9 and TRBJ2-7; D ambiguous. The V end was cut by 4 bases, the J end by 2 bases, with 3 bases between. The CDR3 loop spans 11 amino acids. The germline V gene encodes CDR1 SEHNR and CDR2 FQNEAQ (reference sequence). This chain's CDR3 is CASSSTYEQYV. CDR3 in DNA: TGTGCCAGCAGCTCAACCTACGAGCAGTACGTC.

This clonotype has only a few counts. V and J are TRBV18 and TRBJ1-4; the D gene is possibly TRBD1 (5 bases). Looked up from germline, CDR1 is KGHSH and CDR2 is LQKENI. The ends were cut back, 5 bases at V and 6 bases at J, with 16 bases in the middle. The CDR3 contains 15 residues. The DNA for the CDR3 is TGTGCCAGCTCAACCTCCGGGACGGCATATGAAAAACTGTTTTTT. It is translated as CASSTSGTAYEKLFF.

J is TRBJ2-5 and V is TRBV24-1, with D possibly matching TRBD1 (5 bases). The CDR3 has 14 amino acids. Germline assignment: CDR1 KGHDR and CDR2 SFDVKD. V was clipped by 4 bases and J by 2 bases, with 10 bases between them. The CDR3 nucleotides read TGTGCCACCAGTGAGTCAGGGATTCAAGAGACCCAGTACTTC. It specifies CATSESGIQETQYF.

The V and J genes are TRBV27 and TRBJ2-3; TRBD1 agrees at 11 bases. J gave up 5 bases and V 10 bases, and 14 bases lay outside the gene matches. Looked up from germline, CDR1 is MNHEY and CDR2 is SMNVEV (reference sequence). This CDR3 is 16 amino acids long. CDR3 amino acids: CATRERTGGAKDTQYF. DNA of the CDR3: TGTGCCACCCGAGAGAGGACAGGGGGCGCGAAAGATACGCAGTATTTT.

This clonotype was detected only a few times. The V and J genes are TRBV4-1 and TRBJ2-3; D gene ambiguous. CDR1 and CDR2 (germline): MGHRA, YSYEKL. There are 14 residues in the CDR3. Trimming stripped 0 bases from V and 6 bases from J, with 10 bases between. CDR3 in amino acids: CASSQDPLVDTQYF. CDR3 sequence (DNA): TGCGCCAGCAGCCAAGATCCCCTAGTGGATACGCAGTATTTT.

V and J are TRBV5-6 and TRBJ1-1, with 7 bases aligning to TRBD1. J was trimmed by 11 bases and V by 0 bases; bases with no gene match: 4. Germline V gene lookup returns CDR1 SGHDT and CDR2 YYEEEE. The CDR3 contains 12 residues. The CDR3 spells CASSLVATGAFF. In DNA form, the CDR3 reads TGTGCCAGCAGCTTGGTCGCGACAGGGGCTTTCTTT. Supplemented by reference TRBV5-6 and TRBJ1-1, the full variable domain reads DAGVTQSPTHLIKTRGQQVTLRCSPKSGHDTVSWYQQALGQGPQFIFQYYEEEERQRGNFPDRFSGHQFPNYSSELNVNALLLGDSALYLCASSLVATGAFFGQGTRLTVV.

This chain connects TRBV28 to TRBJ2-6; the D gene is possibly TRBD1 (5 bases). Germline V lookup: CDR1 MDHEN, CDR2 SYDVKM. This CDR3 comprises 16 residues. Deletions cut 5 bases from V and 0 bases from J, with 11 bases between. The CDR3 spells CASSQGSPSGANVLTF. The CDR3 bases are TGTGCCAGCAGTCAGGGCAGCCCCTCTGGGGCCAACGTCCTGACTTTC. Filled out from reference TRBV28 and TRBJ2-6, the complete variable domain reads DVKVTQSSRYLVKRTGEKVFLECVQDMDHENMFWYRQDPGLGLRLIYFSYDVKMKEKGDIPEGYSVSREKKERFSLILESASTNQTSMYLCASSQGSPSGANVLTFGAGSRLTVL.

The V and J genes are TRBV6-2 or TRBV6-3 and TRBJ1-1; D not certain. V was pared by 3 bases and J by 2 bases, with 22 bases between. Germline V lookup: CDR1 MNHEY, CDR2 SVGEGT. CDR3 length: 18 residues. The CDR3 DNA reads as TGTGCCAGCAGTTATAGTTCAGCGTCCACACTGCTTAACACTGAAGCTTTCTTT. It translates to CASSYSSASTLLNTEAFF.

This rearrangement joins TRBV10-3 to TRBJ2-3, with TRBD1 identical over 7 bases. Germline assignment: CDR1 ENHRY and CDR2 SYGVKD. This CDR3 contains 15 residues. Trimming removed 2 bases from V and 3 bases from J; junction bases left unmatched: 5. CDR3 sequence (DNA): TGTGCCATCAGTGAGCCAGGGGGTGGTACAGATACGCAGTATTTT. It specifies CAISEPGGGTDTQYF.

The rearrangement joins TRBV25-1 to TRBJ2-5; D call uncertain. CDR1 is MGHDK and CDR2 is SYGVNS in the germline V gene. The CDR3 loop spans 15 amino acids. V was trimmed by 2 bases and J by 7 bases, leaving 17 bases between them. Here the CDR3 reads CASSERPYGTWTQYF. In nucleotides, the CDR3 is TGTGCCAGCAGTGAAAGGCCCTACGGTACTTGGACCCAGTACTTC.

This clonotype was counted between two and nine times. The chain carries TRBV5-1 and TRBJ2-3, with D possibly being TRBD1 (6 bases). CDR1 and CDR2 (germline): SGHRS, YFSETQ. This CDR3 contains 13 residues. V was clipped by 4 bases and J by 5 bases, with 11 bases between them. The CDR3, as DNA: TGCGCCAGCAGCCTACAGGGCGTAGATACGCAGTATTTT. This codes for CASSLQGVDTQYF.

DNA for the CDR3: TGCAGTGCCCCTACTATTGAGGGCTACACCTTC. Its protein is CSAPTIEGYTF. V is TRBV20-1 and J is TRBJ1-2; D is undetermined. The CDR3 length is 11 residues. Trimming took 6 bases from V and 8 from J, leaving 13 bases between them. CDR1 and CDR2 (germline): DFQATT, SNEGSKA (reference sequence).

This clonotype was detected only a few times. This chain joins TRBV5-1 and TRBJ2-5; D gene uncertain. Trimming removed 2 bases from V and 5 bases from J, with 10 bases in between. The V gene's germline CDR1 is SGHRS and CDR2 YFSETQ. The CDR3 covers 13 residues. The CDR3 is CASSFLTEETQYF. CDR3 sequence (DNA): TGCGCCAGCAGCTTTTTAACAGAGGAGACCCAGTACTTC.

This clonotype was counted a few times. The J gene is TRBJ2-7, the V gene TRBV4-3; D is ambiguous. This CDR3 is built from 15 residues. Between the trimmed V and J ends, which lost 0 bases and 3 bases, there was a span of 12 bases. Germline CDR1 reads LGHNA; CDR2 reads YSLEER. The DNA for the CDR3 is TGCGCCAGCAGCCAAGAGTCAAGCACGGTCTACGAGCAGTACTTC. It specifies CASSQESSTVYEQYF.

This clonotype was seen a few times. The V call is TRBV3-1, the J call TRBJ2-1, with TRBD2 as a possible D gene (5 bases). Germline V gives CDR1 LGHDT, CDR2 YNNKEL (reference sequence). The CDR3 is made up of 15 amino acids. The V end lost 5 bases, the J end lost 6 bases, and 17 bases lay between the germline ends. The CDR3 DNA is TGTGCCAGCAGCTTACAGTCGGGATTCGGCAATGAGCAGTTCTTC. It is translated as CASSLQSGFGNEQFF.

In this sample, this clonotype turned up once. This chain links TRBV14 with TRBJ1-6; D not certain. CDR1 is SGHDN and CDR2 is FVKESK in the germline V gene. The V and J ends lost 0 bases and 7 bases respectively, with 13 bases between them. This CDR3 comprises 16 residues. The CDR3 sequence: CASSQDIVGRNSPLHF. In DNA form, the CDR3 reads TGTGCCAGCAGCCAAGACATCGTCGGCAGAAATTCACCCCTCCACTTT. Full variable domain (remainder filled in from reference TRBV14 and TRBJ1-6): EAGVTQFPSHSVIEKGQTVTLRCDPISGHDNLYWYRRVMGKEIKFLLHFVKESKQDESGMPNNRFLAERTGGTYSTLKVQPAELEDSGVYFCASSQDIVGRNSPLHFGNGTRLTVT.

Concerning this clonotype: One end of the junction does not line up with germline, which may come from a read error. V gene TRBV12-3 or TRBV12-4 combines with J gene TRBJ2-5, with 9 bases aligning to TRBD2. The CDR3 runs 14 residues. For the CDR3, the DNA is TGTGCCAGCAGTCTAGCGGGGTTTCGAGAGACCCAGTACTTC. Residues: CASSLAGFRETQYF.

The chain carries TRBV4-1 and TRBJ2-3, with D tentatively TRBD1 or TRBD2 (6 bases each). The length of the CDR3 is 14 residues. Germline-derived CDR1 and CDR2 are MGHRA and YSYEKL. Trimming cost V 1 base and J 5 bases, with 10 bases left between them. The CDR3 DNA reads TGCGCCAGCAGCCAAGGAGGGGGAGGAGATACGCAGTATTTT. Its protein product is CASSQGGGGDTQYF.